The clone carrying this T cell receptor (beta chain) came up a few times. CDR1 DFQATT and CDR2 SNEGSKA come from the germline V gene (reference sequence). Deletions cut 5 bases from V and 0 bases from J, with 8 bases between. The CDR3 is made up of 13 amino acids. The sample is drawn from a study of patients and donors after allogeneic stem cell transplantation. TCRdb used MiXCR to reprocess the RT-PCR reads, holding one entry per CDR3 protein. The table has fewer than 200,000 distinct CDR3 sequences, roughly 30% seen once; the top ten hold roughly 3%. The rearrangement joins TRBV20-1 to TRBJ2-1; D gene uncertain. The sample consisted of blood, either unsorted or a sorted T cell fraction (not recorded which). This sequence originates from a human donor who was either an allogeneic HSCT recipient or a stem cell or donor lymphocyte infusion donor (not recorded which). It is not recorded whose cells these are; they may come from a transplant donor. CDR3 region: CSARLSSYNEQFF. The CDR3 DNA reads as TGCAGTGCTCGGCTTAGCTCCTACAATGAGCAGTTCTTC.